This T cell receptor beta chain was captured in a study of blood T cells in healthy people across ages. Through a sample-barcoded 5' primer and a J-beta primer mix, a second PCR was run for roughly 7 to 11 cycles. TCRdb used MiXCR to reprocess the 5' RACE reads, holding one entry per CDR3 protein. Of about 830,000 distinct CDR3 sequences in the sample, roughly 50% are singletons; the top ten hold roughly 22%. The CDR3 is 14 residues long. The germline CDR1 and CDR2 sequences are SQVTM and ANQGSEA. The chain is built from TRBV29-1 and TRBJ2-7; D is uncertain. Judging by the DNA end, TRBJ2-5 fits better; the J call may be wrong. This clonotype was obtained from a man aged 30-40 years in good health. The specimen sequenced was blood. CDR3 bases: TGCAGCGTTTCCGCTGGGCGGTTGGGAGAGACCCAGTACTTC. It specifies CSVSAGRLGETQYF.